Presented here are 10 T cell receptor beta chains from one specimen sequenced in a study of shared clonotypes between healthy human individuals. Libraries were prepared by immunoSEQ multiplex PCR; TCRdb keeps only in-frame clonotypes and omits some of them. The table records approximately 1.4 million clones, about 98% of them present only once. The sample consisted of naive CD4+ T cells sorted from blood. Subset of the sample: CD45RA+ positively selected. The receptor source for this set is a man aged 30 to 39 in good health.

The chain carries TRBV11-2 and TRBJ2-2; D may correspond to TRBD1 or TRBD2 (5 bases each). Trimming removed 3 bases at V and 0 bases at J, with 8 bases between. Per germline, CDR1 SGHAT and CDR2 FQNNGV. This CDR3 has 15 residues. CDR3 DNA sequence: TGTGCCAGCAGCTTTCGGGGCCCGAACACCGGGGAGCTGTTTTTT. This codes for CASSFRGPNTGELFF.

V is TRBV7-8 and J is TRBJ2-7, with TRBD2 identical over 9 bases. This CDR3 contains 16 residues. Germline lookup yields CDR1 SGHVS and CDR2 FQNEAQ. Unmatched junction bases numbered 7, after V lost 4 bases and J lost 0 bases. CDR3 amino acids: CASSSLTSGNSYEQYF. CDR3 coding DNA: TGTGCCAGCAGCTCCCTGACTAGCGGAAACTCCTACGAGCAGTACTTC.

This clone was seen only once. The chain is built from TRBV6-1 and TRBJ1-2; TRBD1 might be the D (6 bases). Germline V CDR1 and CDR2: MNHNS, SASEGT. Between the trimmed V and J ends, which lost 2 bases and 4 bases, there was a span of 11 bases. The CDR3 spans 14 residues. This chain's CDR3 is CASSEIRGVYGYTF. The CDR3 bases are TGTGCCAGCAGTGAAATAAGGGGGGTCTATGGCTACACCTTC.

Concerning this clone: The sample has other DNA sequences that encode this CDR3 too. The chain is built from TRBV5-4 and TRBJ2-1; D is possibly TRBD1 or TRBD2 (5 bases each). Germline CDR1 is SGHNT and CDR2 is YYREEE (reference sequence). This CDR3 region has 13 residues. V lost 1 base and J 7 bases, leaving 9 bases between the germline ends. The CDR3: CASSLSGTNEQFF. The CDR3 DNA follows: TGTGCCAGCAGCTTGTCAGGGACGAATGAGCAGTTCTTC. The complete variable domain, with remaining parts taken from reference TRBV5-4 and TRBJ2-1, reads ETGVTQSPTHLIKTRGQQVTLRCSSQSGHNTVSWYQQALGQGPQFIFQYYREEENGRGNFPPRFSGLQFPNYSSELNVNALELDDSALYLCASSLSGTNEQFFGPGTRLTVL.

This chain uses TRBV18 with TRBJ1-4, with 8 bases fitting TRBD1. The ends lost 5 bases at V and 6 bases at J; junction bases unmatched: 8. CDR1 and CDR2 (germline): KGHSH, LQKENI. This CDR3 spans 15 amino acids. As DNA, the CDR3 is TGTGCCAGCTCAATCCGGACAGGGTCTGATGAAAAACTGTTTTTT. Its protein is CASSIRTGSDEKLFF.

V usage is TRBV20-1 and J usage is TRBJ2-3; D remains unclear. The germline V and J ends were trimmed by 2 bases and 7 bases, with 7 bases remaining between them. CDR1 is DFQATT and CDR2 is SNEGSKA in the germline V gene (reference sequence). The CDR3 extends over 11 amino acids. The CDR3 bases are TGCAGTGCTAGACAGATAAATACGCAGTATTTT. As protein: CSARQINTQYF.

A remark on this clone: Other DNA sequences in this sample translate to the same CDR3. The chain couples TRBV5-4 to TRBJ1-3; D unresolved. V was trimmed by 0 bases and J by 0 bases, leaving 4 bases between them. This CDR3 is 14 amino acids long. Germline values: CDR1 SGHNT, CDR2 YYREEE (reference sequence). DNA of the CDR3: TGTGCCAGCAGCTTGGATAGCTCTGGAAACACCATATATTTT. This encodes CASSLDSSGNTIYF.

This chain uses TRBV7-2 with TRBJ2-3; the D gene is possibly TRBD2 (6 bases). Germline values: CDR1 SGHTA, CDR2 FQGNSA. The CDR3 sequence is 16 residues long. Trimming stripped 7 bases from V and 0 bases from J, with 17 bases between. The CDR3 here is CASTFSGGRSTDTQYF. Written as DNA, the CDR3 is TGTGCCAGCACCTTTAGCGGTGGAAGAAGCACAGATACGCAGTATTTT.

The chain uses TRBV18 and TRBJ2-4; weak D call: TRBD1 (6 bases). Germline values: CDR1 KGHSH, CDR2 LQKENI. Between the trimmed V and J ends, which lost 2 bases and 3 bases, there was a span of 17 bases. This CDR3 spans 17 amino acids. Written as DNA, the CDR3 is TGTGCCAGCTCACCAGATAGGAGGACAGTTGGCAAAAACATTCAGTACTTC. This translates into CASSPDRRTVGKNIQYF.

The chain employs TRBV5-6 and TRBJ2-1, with D possibly matching TRBD1 (6 bases). Germline CDR1 SGHDT, CDR2 YYEEEE. CDR3 size: 14 residues. Trimming shortened V by 6 bases and J by 2 bases, and 12 bases separated the two germline ends. CDR3 nucleotides: TGTGCCAGCACCAGGGGTCTTACCTACAATGAGCAGTTCTTC. This gives the protein CASTRGLTYNEQFF. The whole variable domain, remainder taken from reference TRBV5-6 and TRBJ2-1, is DAGVTQSPTHLIKTRGQQVTLRCSPKSGHDTVSWYQQALGQGPQFIFQYYEEEERQRGNFPDRFSGHQFPNYSSELNVNALLLGDSALYLCASTRGLTYNEQFFGPGTRLTVL.